What follows are 30 T cell receptor beta chains derived from one specimen sequenced in a study of lymphopenia after photon versus proton radiotherapy. The table came from immunoSEQ multiplex PCR; TCRdb's copy has only in-frame clones and leaves some out. Of fewer than 30,000 clones listed, about 91% were seen once; the top ten hold roughly a fifth. Sequenced here: peripheral blood, sampled from a patient treated with photon-based radiotherapy. The origin of the receptors is a man between 50 and 59 years old with gastric cancer.

This clone has a handful of counts. V and J are TRBV30 and TRBJ2-2, with D possibly TRBD2 on 5 matching bases. The CDR3 is 16 amino acids. Germline CDR1 and CDR2: GTSNPN and SVGIG (reference sequence). With 0 bases removed from V and 6 bases from J, the gap between germline ends came to 17 bases. The CDR3, as DNA: TGTGCCTGGAGTGTAGGGAGTACAGTGATCGCCGGGGAGCTGTTTTTT. Its protein product is CAWSVGSTVIAGELFF.

In its sample, this clone was seen once. This sequence joins TRBV30 and TRBJ1-2; 9 positions agree with TRBD1. J gave up 3 bases and V 4 bases, and 6 bases lay outside the gene matches. The germline V gene has CDR1 GTSNPN and CDR2 SVGIG (reference sequence). This CDR3 spans 14 amino acids. The CDR3 here is CAWNPTGGYYGYTF. CDR3 in DNA: TGTGCCTGGAACCCGACAGGGGGATACTATGGCTACACCTTC.

The gene calls are TRBV2 and TRBJ2-2; D tentatively fits TRBD1 or TRBD2 (6 bases each). Germline-derived CDR1 and CDR2 are SNHLY and FYNNEI. This CDR3 is 15 amino acids long. V was pared by 7 bases and J by 4 bases, with 16 bases between. The CDR3 loop is CASNRLGGTTGELFF. CDR3 nucleotides: TGTGCCAGCAATCGATTAGGGGGGACCACCGGGGAGCTGTTTTTT.

This clone was seen a single time. The V call is TRBV7-9, the J call TRBJ2-5; a weak D match, TRBD2 (5 bases). Trimming took off 5 bases at V and 4 bases at J, with 11 bases between the two ends. There are 13 residues in the CDR3. The germline CDR1 and CDR2 sequences are SEHNR and FQNEAQ (reference sequence). The CDR3 DNA is TGTGCCAGCAGCCCACGGAGGTTAGAGACCCAGTACTTC. This codes for CASSPRRLETQYF.

The chain recombines TRBV7-3 with TRBJ2-1; 10 nucleotides match TRBD2. With V trimmed by 0 bases and J by 10 bases, 9 bases remained unmatched. Per the germline V gene, CDR1 is SGHTA and CDR2 is FQGTGA. The CDR3 sequence is 16 residues long. CDR3 sequence: CASSLTLASGGEEQFF. CDR3 DNA sequence: TGTGCCAGCAGCTTAACGCTGGCTAGCGGGGGCGAAGAGCAGTTCTTC.

This chain joins TRBV7-9 and TRBJ2-3, with TRBD2 matching 7 bases. Germline assignment: CDR1 SEHNR and CDR2 FQNEAQ (reference sequence). The CDR3 covers 14 residues. Trimming removed 6 bases from V and 4 bases from J; junction bases left unmatched: 7. CDR3 nucleotide sequence: TGTGCCAGCAGTTTGGCCACTAGCGCAGATACGCAGTATTTT. Translated: CASSLATSADTQYF.

J is TRBJ2-5 and V is TRBV5-6, with 12 bases identical to TRBD2. With 1 base clipped from V and 5 bases from J, the junction kept 6 bases outside the gene matches. Germline CDR1 and CDR2: SGHDT and YYEEEE. CDR3 length: 16 amino acids. CDR3 loop: CASSLRTSGATETQYF. The CDR3 nucleotides are TGTGCCAGCAGCTTGAGGACTAGCGGGGCGACTGAGACCCAGTACTTC.

The chain uses TRBV7-6 and TRBJ1-5, with TRBD1 matching over 8 bases. Germline loops: CDR1 SGHVS, CDR2 FNYEAQ. With 5 bases clipped from V and 3 bases from J, the junction kept 6 bases outside the gene matches. CDR3 length: 15 amino acids. The CDR3 loop is CASSRDRGVNQPQHF. In DNA form, the CDR3 reads TGTGCCAGCAGCCGCGACAGGGGAGTCAATCAGCCCCAGCATTTT.

A few counts support this clone. Here the CDR3 reads CASSEFYGYTF. The CDR3 nucleotides are TGTGCCAGCAGCGAATTCTATGGCTACACCTTC. The chain recombines TRBV7-2 with TRBJ1-2; D call uncertain. The CDR3 length is 11 residues. CDR1 is SGHTA and CDR2 is FQGNSA in the germline V gene. V lost 5 bases and J 4 bases, leaving 5 bases between the germline ends.

The gene calls are TRBV19 and TRBJ1-3, with D unresolved. The germline V and J ends were trimmed by 2 bases and 2 bases, with 7 bases remaining between them. CDR3 length equals 14 residues. The germline gives CDR1 LNHDA, CDR2 SQIVND (reference sequence). CDR3 bases: TGTGCCAGTAGTATAAGGGTCACTGGAAACACCATATATTTT. Protein: CASSIRVTGNTIYF. Supplemented by reference TRBV19 and TRBJ1-3, the full variable domain reads DGGITQSPKYLFRKEGQNVTLSCEQNLNHDAMYWYRQDPGQGLRLIYYSQIVNDFQKGDIAEGYSVSREKKESFPLTVTSAQKNPTAFYLCASSIRVTGNTIYFGEGSWLTVV.

The gene calls are TRBV6-4 and TRBJ2-3; 13 bases match TRBD2. The CDR3 sequence is 19 residues long. The trim removed 6 bases at V and 0 bases at J, leaving 12 bases unmatched. CDR1 MRHNA and CDR2 SNTAGT come from the germline V gene. The CDR3 here is CASSRVAGTSGTSTDTQYF. The CDR3 bases are TGTGCCAGCAGCCGAGTAGCCGGGACTAGCGGGACTAGCACAGATACGCAGTATTTT.

In this sample, this clone turned up once. V and J are TRBV19 and TRBJ2-2; 8 bases line up with TRBD2. The germline V gene encodes CDR1 LNHDA and CDR2 SQIVND (reference sequence). After removal of 7 bases from V and 0 bases from J, the junction contained 7 bases not matched to a gene. The CDR3 is made up of 16 amino acids. CDR3 sequence: CASIEGLAANTGELFF. The CDR3 DNA sequence: TGTGCCAGTATCGAAGGACTAGCAGCGAACACCGGGGAGCTGTTTTTT. Variable domain in full (rest from reference TRBV19 and TRBJ2-2): DGGITQSPKYLFRKEGQNVTLSCEQNLNHDAMYWYRQDPGQGLRLIYYSQIVNDFQKGDIAEGYSVSREKKESFPLTVTSAQKNPTAFYLCASIEGLAANTGELFFGEGSRLTVL.

This rearrangement joins TRBV7-2 to TRBJ2-2, with 12 bases identical to TRBD1. CDR1 and CDR2 (germline): SGHTA, FQGNSA. This CDR3 is 19 amino acids long. V shed 5 bases, J shed 0 bases, and the junction held 10 bases outside the gene matches. The CDR3 DNA sequence: TGTGCCAGCAGCAAGGGACAGGGGGCACATGTCGCGAACACCGGGGAGCTGTTTTTT. This sequence encodes CASSKGQGAHVANTGELFF.

V usage is TRBV6-5 and J usage is TRBJ2-3, with 7 bases aligning to TRBD1. The CDR3 spans 15 residues. Germline V gene data show CDR1 as MNHEY and CDR2 as SVGAGI. V shed 0 bases, J shed 2 bases, and the junction held 2 bases outside the gene matches. The CDR3 DNA follows: TGTGCCAGCAGTTACTCTGGACAGGCCACAGATACGCAGTATTTT. Residues: CASSYSGQATDTQYF.

V usage is TRBV7-6 and J usage is TRBJ2-5; D gene uncertain. The CDR3 length is 12 residues. V was pared by 0 bases and J by 5 bases, with 4 bases between. CDR1 and CDR2 from the germline V gene are SGHVS and FNYEAQ. CDR3 in DNA: TGTGCCAGCAGCTTAGCGGGCGAGACCCAGTACTTC. Its protein product is CASSLAGETQYF.

This chain connects TRBV18 to TRBJ2-3; a possible D gene is TRBD1 (6 bases). CDR1 KGHSH and CDR2 LQKENI come from the germline V gene. Trimming removed 1 base from V and 0 bases from J, with 11 bases in between. This CDR3 is built from 16 residues. CDR3: CASSPRGPSSTDTQYF. The CDR3 DNA reads as TGTGCCAGCTCACCACGGGGGCCGAGTAGCACAGATACGCAGTATTTT.

The gene calls are TRBV12-5 and TRBJ1-2; a possible D gene is TRBD1 (6 bases). V gave up 5 bases and J gave up 0 bases, with 16 bases separating them. The germline gives CDR1 LGHNT, CDR2 FRNRAP. This CDR3 region has 16 residues. The CDR3 sequence: CASGRVTGPSNYGYTF. As DNA, the CDR3 is TGTGCTAGTGGTCGTGTTACAGGGCCCTCTAACTATGGCTACACCTTC.

The rearrangement links TRBV5-6 to TRBJ2-1; no firm D call. This CDR3 region has 15 residues. The V end was cut by 0 bases, the J end by 9 bases, with 16 bases between. CDR1 and CDR2 (germline): SGHDT, YYEEEE. The CDR3 sequence is CASSLEYRTYGEQFF. The CDR3 region has the DNA TGTGCCAGCAGCTTGGAGTACAGAACATACGGTGAGCAGTTCTTC.

V gene TRBV30 combines with J gene TRBJ2-3; 16 nucleotides line up with TRBD2. This CDR3 spans 15 amino acids. The germline CDR1 and CDR2 sequences are GTSNPN and SVGIG (reference sequence). V lost 7 bases and J lost 4; bases outside the gene matches: 5. CDR3 bases: TGTGCCTTGGCAGGGACTAGCGGGGGGGCAGATACGCAGTATTTT. Translation gives CALAGTSGGADTQYF.

This chain joins TRBV7-2 and TRBJ1-2; perhaps TRBD1 as D (6 bases). CDR1 is SGHTA, CDR2 FQGNSA, per germline. Trimming took 0 bases from V and 4 from J, leaving 12 bases between them. CDR3 length equals 15 residues. The CDR3, as DNA: TGTGCCAGCAGCTTAGCGTCGGGACAATTCTATGGCTACACCTTC. Its protein product is CASSLASGQFYGYTF.

This rearrangement joins TRBV11-2 to TRBJ1-6, with 8 nucleotides matching TRBD1. The CDR3 has 15 amino acids. The trim removed 5 bases at V and 10 bases at J, leaving 10 bases unmatched. Germline V gene sequence: CDR1 SGHAT, CDR2 FQNNGV. As DNA, the CDR3 is TGTGCCAGCAGCCCAGGGACAGGCGGAGGGTCACCCCTCCACTTT. Encoded protein: CASSPGTGGGSPLHF.

The V and J genes are TRBV5-1 and TRBJ2-3; TRBD2 matches at 7 bases. Germline CDR1 reads SGHRS; CDR2 reads YFSETQ. The CDR3 is 15 residues long. Unmatched junction bases numbered 4, after V lost 2 bases and J lost 1 base. The CDR3 DNA follows: TGCGCCAGCAGCTTAAGCGGGGACCGCACAGATACGCAGTATTTT. It specifies CASSLSGDRTDTQYF.

CDR3 region: CASSISFQGASVDETQYF. The CDR3 DNA follows: TGTGCCAGTAGTATCTCGTTCCAGGGGGCATCGGTAGACGAGACCCAGTACTTC. V gene TRBV19 combines with J gene TRBJ2-5; 8 bases are a match to TRBD1. The CDR3 spans 18 residues. Unmatched junction bases numbered 17, after V lost 3 bases and J lost 5 bases. The germline CDR1 and CDR2 sequences are LNHDA and SQIVND (reference sequence). The variable domain in full, completed from reference TRBV19 and TRBJ2-5, reads DGGITQSPKYLFRKEGQNVTLSCEQNLNHDAMYWYRQDPGQGLRLIYYSQIVNDFQKGDIAEGYSVSREKKESFPLTVTSAQKNPTAFYLCASSISFQGASVDETQYFGPGTRLLVL.

This sequence joins TRBV11-2 and TRBJ1-3, with D unresolved. V shed 3 bases and J shed 8 bases, with 8 bases lying between them. CDR3 length: 12 residues. Germline V gene data show CDR1 as SGHAT and CDR2 as FQNNGV. The CDR3 loop reads CASSLTWDTIYF. In DNA form, the CDR3 reads TGTGCCAGCAGCTTGACCTGGGACACCATATATTTT. The full variable domain, with the rest looked up from reference TRBV11-2 and TRBJ1-3, is EAGVAQSPRYKIIEKRQSVAFWCNPISGHATLYWYQQILGQGPKLLIQFQNNGVVDDSQLPKDRFSAERLKGVDSTLKIQPAKLEDSAVYLCASSLTWDTIYFGEGSWLTVV.

This clone showed up just a few times. The V gene is TRBV7-9, the J gene TRBJ2-5; D is possibly TRBD1 (5 bases). The CDR3 sequence is 13 residues long. The V end lost 2 bases, the J end lost 2 bases, and 6 bases lay between the germline ends. Germline V gene lookup returns CDR1 SEHNR and CDR2 FQNEAQ (reference sequence). The CDR3 is CASSLHRQETQYF. The DNA of the CDR3 is TGTGCCAGCAGCTTACACAGGCAAGAGACCCAGTACTTC.

The chain combines TRBV7-8 with TRBJ2-7; TRBD2 matches at 8 bases. The J segment lost 3 bases and the V segment lost 1 base, leaving 5 bases of the junction unmatched. This CDR3 is built from 15 residues. CDR1 and CDR2 from the germline V gene are SGHVS and FQNEAQ. The CDR3 DNA reads TGTGCCAGCAGCTTAGGCCCGGGGGGGCACTACGAGCAGTACTTC. Translated, it gives CASSLGPGGHYEQYF.

This chain links TRBV11-2 with TRBJ2-1; D remains ambiguous. CDR3 size: 19 residues. The germline V gene has CDR1 SGHAT and CDR2 FQNNGV. V lost 1 base, J lost 2 bases, and 21 bases lay in between. As DNA, the CDR3 is TGTGCCAGCAGCTTAGTATCCCTTTGGGCTCGTAAGGCCTACAATGAGCAGTTCTTC. Translated: CASSLVSLWARKAYNEQFF. Combining the CDR3 with reference TRBV11-2 and TRBJ2-1 gives the whole variable domain EAGVAQSPRYKIIEKRQSVAFWCNPISGHATLYWYQQILGQGPKLLIQFQNNGVVDDSQLPKDRFSAERLKGVDSTLKIQPAKLEDSAVYLCASSLVSLWARKAYNEQFFGPGTRLTVL.

This chain uses TRBV9 with TRBJ2-2; D may be TRBD2 (6 bases). This CDR3 region has 16 residues. V lost 0 bases and J 1 base, leaving 10 bases between the germline ends. Germline lookup yields CDR1 SGDLS and CDR2 YYNGEE. The CDR3 protein is CASSVAAGWNTGELFF. The CDR3 bases are TGTGCCAGCAGCGTAGCCGCGGGGTGGAACACCGGGGAGCTGTTTTTT.

The chain combines TRBV30 with TRBJ1-1; D perhaps matches TRBD1 (6 bases). The V gene's germline CDR1 is GTSNPN and CDR2 SVGIG (reference sequence). The CDR3 is made up of 17 amino acids. Between the trimmed V and J ends, which lost 4 bases and 0 bases, there was a span of 21 bases. The CDR3 sequence: CAWIVRGPLYMNTEAFF. DNA of the CDR3: TGTGCCTGGATCGTCCGGGGGCCTCTCTACATGAACACTGAAGCTTTCTTT.

This clone has a single count. CDR3 amino acids: CASSRRTGGTPEQFF. The CDR3 DNA is TGTGCCAGCAGCAGGCGGACAGGGGGGACACCTGAGCAGTTCTTC. This chain links TRBV14 with TRBJ2-1; 10 bases map to TRBD1. The CDR3 has 15 residues. Germline V gene data show CDR1 as SGHDN and CDR2 as FVKESK. Trimming cost V 5 bases and J 9 bases; bases outside gene matches: 10. Filled out from reference TRBV14 and TRBJ2-1, the complete variable domain reads EAGVTQFPSHSVIEKGQTVTLRCDPISGHDNLYWYRRVMGKEIKFLLHFVKESKQDESGMPNNRFLAERTGGTYSTLKVQPAELEDSGVYFCASSRRTGGTPEQFFGPGTRLTVL.